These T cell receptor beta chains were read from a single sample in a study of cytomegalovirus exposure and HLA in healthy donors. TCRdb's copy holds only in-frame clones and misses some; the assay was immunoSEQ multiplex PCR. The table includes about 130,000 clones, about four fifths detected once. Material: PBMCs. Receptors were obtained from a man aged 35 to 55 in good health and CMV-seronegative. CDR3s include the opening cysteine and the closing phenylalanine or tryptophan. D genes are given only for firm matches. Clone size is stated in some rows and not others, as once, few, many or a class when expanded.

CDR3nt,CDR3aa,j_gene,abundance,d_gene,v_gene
TGCAGTGCTAGCGCGGCCTACGAGCAGTACTTC,CSASAAYEQYF,TRBJ2-7,.,.,TRBV20-1
TGTGCCAGTAGTATAAATGGCAACAGGGCCGGTTCACCCCTCCACTTT,CASSINGNRAGSPLHF,TRBJ1-6,few,.,TRBV19
TGTGCCAGCAGCTCAAGGACAGGGGAAGGCTACACCTTC,CASSSRTGEGYTF,TRBJ1-2,.,TRBD1,TRBV7-3
TGTGCCAGCAGTCCTAGCGGGGGGGCCACAGATACGCAGTATTTT,CASSPSGGATDTQYF,TRBJ2-3,.,TRBD2,TRBV2
TGTGCCAGCAGTTTCTTGCGCAGCAATCAGCCCCAGCATTTT,CASSFLRSNQPQHF,TRBJ1-5,.,.,TRBV28
TGTGCCAGCAGAGTCCCGGGACACGACGAGCAGTACTTC,CASRVPGHDEQYF,TRBJ2-7,.,.,TRBV6-1
TGTGCCAGCAGCGGCCAGGCGGGAGAGCAGTACTTC,CASSGQAGEQYF,TRBJ2-7,.,.,TRBV9
TGTGCCAGCAGTTCCATCCTCAGGGGGCCTAACTATGGCTACACCTTC,CASSSILRGPNYGYTF,TRBJ1-2,.,TRBD1,TRBV7-6
TGTGCCAGCAGCTTAGAGAGAGCTAACTATGGCTACACCTTC,CASSLERANYGYTF,TRBJ1-2,.,.,TRBV7-2
TGTGCCAGCAGCCGGGACAGGGTAGGCCACGAGCAGTACTTC,CASSRDRVGHEQYF,TRBJ2-7,.,TRBD1,TRBV7-6
TGTGCCAGCAGCTTGCCGACTTCCTACGAGCAGTACTTC,CASSLPTSYEQYF,TRBJ2-7,.,.,TRBV5-6
TGTGCCAGCAGTCCACAGGGGGCGATGAACACTGAAGCTTTCTTT,CASSPQGAMNTEAFF,TRBJ1-1,.,TRBD1,TRBV2
TGTGCCAGCAGTTTAAGGGGGCTGGGAGCTTTCTTT,CASSLRGLGAFF,TRBJ1-1,.,TRBD1,TRBV28
TGTTCCAGCAGCCCCAACATGAACACTGAAGCTTTCTTT,CSSSPNMNTEAFF,TRBJ1-1,.,.,TRBV7-9
TGTGCCAGTAAGGACAGGACAGGGATGAACACTGAAGCTTTCTTT,CASKDRTGMNTEAFF,TRBJ1-1,.,TRBD1,TRBV19
TGCGCCACCAAGCCTTCTTCCAGGGGGCGCGGCGGGGAGCTGTTTTTT,CATKPSSRGRGGELFF,TRBJ2-2,few,TRBD1,TRBV5-1
TGTGCCAGAAACTGGGGGGACAGGGGTTTCGCAGTGTACGCTTTCTTT,CARNWGDRGFAVYAFF,TRBJ1-1,.,TRBD1,TRBV5-3
TGTGCCAGCTTAAGGACTTTCACAGATACGCAGTATTTT,CASLRTFTDTQYF,TRBJ2-3,few,.,TRBV2
TGTGCCAGCAGTTTATTCGCGGGGGCCAAAAACATTCAGTACTTC,CASSLFAGAKNIQYF,TRBJ2-4,.,.,TRBV27
TGTGCCAGCACCACACAGGGAGTTGATAATTCACCCCTCCACTTT,CASTTQGVDNSPLHF,TRBJ1-6,.,.,TRBV28
TGTGCCAGCTCACCCAATCAATACGAGCAGTACTTC,CASSPNQYEQYF,TRBJ2-7,.,.,TRBV18
TGTGCCAGCATGGACGGGACTCGAAGTAGCTACACCTTC,CASMDGTRSSYTF,TRBJ1-2,.,.,TRBV6-5
TGTGCCAGCAGTGGAGGCAGACCAGCAGATACGCAGTATTTT,CASSGGRPADTQYF,TRBJ2-3,.,.,TRBV6-1
TGCAGTGCTAGTAGGAACACTGAAGCTTTCTTT,CSASRNTEAFF,TRBJ1-1,.,.,TRBV20-1
TGTGCCAGCAGCGAAAATCCAGGGGGCACTGAAGCTTTCTTT,CASSENPGGTEAFF,TRBJ1-1,once,TRBD1,TRBV5-6
TGTGCCAGCAGTTTACGGGGTCCAGCCTACGAGCAGTACTTC,CASSLRGPAYEQYF,TRBJ2-7,few,.,TRBV27
TGTGCCAGCACTTGGGGGGTTGGGAGATCACCCCTCCACTTT,CASTWGVGRSPLHF,TRBJ1-6,.,.,TRBV6-1
TGTGCCAGCAGCCCTCGGGCAGGGGCGGTAAATGAAAAACTGTTTTTT,CASSPRAGAVNEKLFF,TRBJ1-4,.,.,TRBV9
TGCAGCGCGACCGGGACAGGAGGAGATACGCAGTATTTT,CSATGTGGDTQYF,TRBJ2-3,.,TRBD1,TRBV29-1
TGTGCCAGCATACCGGGTGGCGGGGGTGAAAAACTGTTTTTT,CASIPGGGGEKLFF,TRBJ1-4,.,.,TRBV28
TGTGCCAGCAGCTCAGGGCCAGGGGCCCACTATGGCTACACCTTC,CASSSGPGAHYGYTF,TRBJ1-2,.,.,TRBV11-2
TGTGCCAGCAGCCCAGTTAGCGGGAAAAGCACAGATACGCAGTATTTT,CASSPVSGKSTDTQYF,TRBJ2-3,.,TRBD2,TRBV7-2
TGTGCCAGCAGCCCCCGGAACACTGAAGCTTTCTTT,CASSPRNTEAFF,TRBJ1-1,few,.,TRBV9
TGTGCCAGCTCCCGGGGTCAGCCCCAGCATTTT,CASSRGQPQHF,TRBJ1-5,.,.,TRBV7-3
TGTGCCAGCAGGACACGGACAGGGGGCGGCTACACCTTC,CASRTRTGGGYTF,TRBJ1-2,.,TRBD1,TRBV6-5
TGTGCCAGCAGTGAAATCAGGGATGACCAGCCCCAGCATTTT,CASSEIRDDQPQHF,TRBJ1-5,.,.,TRBV2
TGTGCCAGCAGTGAAGAGGGGGCTACTGGAAACACCATATATTTT,CASSEEGATGNTIYF,TRBJ1-3,many,TRBD1,TRBV6-1
TGCGCCAGCAGCCAAGAAAGCACCTACTATGGCTACACCTTC,CASSQESTYYGYTF,TRBJ1-2,.,.,TRBV4-1
TGTGCCAGCAGTGGACAGGGGGCGGATACGCAGTATTTT,CASSGQGADTQYF,TRBJ2-3,.,TRBD1,TRBV2
TGTGCCAGCAGCCGGTCTCCGGGACTAGCGGGGGGGCCCGGCAATGAGCAGTTCTTC,CASSRSPGLAGGPGNEQFF,TRBJ2-1,.,TRBD2,TRBV7-3
TGCGCCAGCAGCTTGGGAGGCACCGGGGAGCTGTTTTTT,CASSLGGTGELFF,TRBJ2-2,.,.,TRBV5-1